This passage covers 8 T cell receptor beta chains from one sample sequenced in a study of blood T cell repertoires in COVID-19. Method: immunoSEQ multiplex PCR; TCRdb's copy keeps in-frame clones and lacks some. Of about 180,000 clones listed, roughly four fifths are singletons. The sample was peripheral blood. All receptors come from a woman between 70 and 85 years old with COVID-19, enrolled during active disease.

This rearrangement joins TRBV11-3 to TRBJ2-5, with a weak D call TRBD1 (6 bases). Trimming left V 1 base short and J 1 base short, with 7 bases between. Germline CDR1 reads SGHNT; CDR2 reads YENEEA. This CDR3 region has 14 residues. CDR3 coding DNA: TGTGCCAGCAGCTTAGGGACAGCCCAAGAGACCCAGTACTTC. It is translated as CASSLGTAQETQYF.

This clone has only a few counts. This chain uses TRBV13 with TRBJ1-5; D might be TRBD1 (5 bases). The CDR3 consists of 15 residues. V gave up 0 bases and J gave up 6 bases, with 12 bases separating them. Looked up from germline, CDR1 is PRHDT and CDR2 is FYEKMQ (reference sequence). In DNA form, the CDR3 reads TGTGCCAGCAGCTTAGGAGGGCTCGGGGGTCAGCCCCAGCATTTT. Protein: CASSLGGLGGQPQHF.

The chain is built from TRBV10-1 and TRBJ2-3; 11 bases align to TRBD2. V was pared by 4 bases and J by 5 bases, with 8 bases of the junction left unmatched. Germline V gene sequence: CDR1 WNHNN, CDR2 SYGVQD (reference sequence). The CDR3 sequence is 16 residues long. CDR3 in amino acids: CASSVIAGGEIDTQYF. CDR3 DNA sequence: TGCGCCAGCAGTGTAATAGCGGGAGGGGAGATAGATACGCAGTATTTT.

This chain connects TRBV29-1 to TRBJ2-3; D unresolved. This CDR3 is 13 amino acids long. From germline, CDR1 is SQVTM and CDR2 ANQGSEA. V lost 6 bases to trimming and J lost 8 bases, with 18 bases between them. As DNA, the CDR3 is TGCAGCGTCTCCCATCCCGTTTCGGGTACGCAGTATTTT. It codes for CSVSHPVSGTQYF.

This clone occurred a few times. The V gene is TRBV20-1, the J gene TRBJ2-7; 7 positions agree with TRBD1. Germline CDR1 and CDR2: DFQATT and SNEGSKA (reference sequence). The V and J ends lost 3 bases and 2 bases, in that order; junction bases with no gene match: 1. The CDR3 runs 12 residues. The CDR3 DNA reads TGCAGTGCTAGTCAGGGGGCCTACGAGCAGTACTTC. Encoded protein: CSASQGAYEQYF.

The CDR3 region is CASSVDRADGYTF. As DNA, the CDR3 is TGTGCCAGCAGTGTAGACAGGGCGGATGGCTACACCTTC. The chain carries TRBV7-8 and TRBJ1-2; TRBD1 matches at 7 bases. The CDR3 is made up of 13 amino acids. The V gene end was trimmed by 6 bases and the J gene end by 6 bases; junction bases not matched to a gene: 7. CDR1 and CDR2 from the germline V gene are SGHVS and FQNEAQ.

This clone was seen a single time. The genes are TRBV20-1 and TRBJ1-5; D is ambiguous. The length of the CDR3 is 14 residues. The germline V gene encodes CDR1 DFQATT and CDR2 SNEGSKA (reference sequence). Trimming stripped 3 bases from V and 3 bases from J, with 12 bases between. CDR3 in amino acids: CSASSHGVNQPQHF. The CDR3 DNA reads TGCAGTGCTAGTAGCCACGGGGTCAATCAGCCCCAGCATTTT.

This chain joins TRBV7-2 and TRBJ2-7, with TRBD2 matching over 15 bases. The V gene's germline CDR1 is SGHTA and CDR2 FQGNSA. This CDR3 spans 18 amino acids. V lost 2 bases to trimming and J lost 4 bases; unmatched junction nucleotides: 9. The CDR3 region is CASSLTGLAGGTMYEQYF. Written as DNA, the CDR3 is TGTGCCAGCAGCTTAACCGGACTAGCGGGAGGGACAATGTACGAGCAGTACTTC.